Listed below are T cell receptor beta chains from one sample, sequenced in a study of metastatic and nonmetastatic thyroid tumors. Using MiXCR, TCRdb re-called clones from the PCR reads. This sample yields fewer than 40,000 clones, of which about 18% are seen a single time; around 6.6% belongs to the top ten. The specimen was blood. These receptors came from a male donor with papillary thyroid cancer or a benign thyroid nodule (not recorded which). Some clones in this sample may be carry-over from other donors' samples. Each CDR3 is given with its conserved first and last residue. The order of the fields is J gene, V gene, clone size, D gene, CDR3 DNA, CDR3 protein. The D gene is left open where the match is weak. Expanded clones are given a class, and other clones once, few, many or no size at all.

J gene: TRBJ2-2
V gene: TRBV5-1
clone size: many
D gene: NA
CDR3 DNA: TGCGCCAGCAGCTTGAGTCAGGGGAACACCGGGGAGCTGTTTTTT
CDR3 protein: CASSLSQGNTGELFF

J gene: TRBJ2-2
V gene: TRBV6-1
clone size: many
D gene: NA
CDR3 DNA: TGTGCCAGCAACCCCTCCACACCCGGGGAGCTGTTTTTT
CDR3 protein: CASNPSTPGELFF

J gene: TRBJ2-5
V gene: TRBV20-1
clone size: NA
D gene: NA
CDR3 DNA: TGCAGTGCTAGAGATCTCCGACGGGCCACCCAAGAGACCCAGTACTTC
CDR3 protein: CSARDLRRATQETQYF

J gene: TRBJ2-1
V gene: TRBV18
clone size: many
D gene: NA
CDR3 DNA: TGTGCCAGCTCACGGGGGTACAATGAGCAGTTCTTC
CDR3 protein: CASSRGYNEQFF

J gene: TRBJ1-2
V gene: TRBV7-9
clone size: NA
D gene: NA
CDR3 DNA: TGTGCCGGCAGCTTAGCTGGTCCGAACTATGTCTACACCTTC
CDR3 protein: CAGSLAGPNYVYTF

J gene: TRBJ2-3
V gene: TRBV6-2/TRBV6-3
clone size: few
D gene: NA
CDR3 DNA: TGTGCCAGCAGTTACTCTAGCACAGATACGCAGTATTTT
CDR3 protein: CASSYSSTDTQYF

J gene: TRBJ2-1
V gene: TRBV11-1
clone size: NA
D gene: NA
CDR3 DNA: TGTGCCAGCAGCTTGGTTCCGAACAATGAGCAGTTCTTC
CDR3 protein: CASSLVPNNEQFF

J gene: TRBJ2-3
V gene: TRBV4-2
clone size: many
D gene: NA
CDR3 DNA: TGTGCCAGCAGCCAAGAATCCCTCCGGTATTTT
CDR3 protein: CASSQESLRYF

J gene: TRBJ1-2
V gene: TRBV11-2
clone size: NA
D gene: TRBD1
CDR3 DNA: TGTGCCAGCAGCTTATACGGGGTACAGGGGAACTATGGCTACACCTTC
CDR3 protein: CASSLYGVQGNYGYTF

J gene: TRBJ2-7
V gene: TRBV2
clone size: many
D gene: NA
CDR3 DNA: TGTGCCAGCAGAAGATCTAGCGACTCCTACGAGCAGTACTTC
CDR3 protein: CASRRSSDSYEQYF

J gene: TRBJ2-2
V gene: TRBV4-2
clone size: NA
D gene: NA
CDR3 DNA: TGTGCCAGCAGCCAAGACCCAGGACGGACCTTCGCGAACACCGGGGAGCTGTTTTTT
CDR3 protein: CASSQDPGRTFANTGELFF

J gene: TRBJ1-1
V gene: TRBV4-2
clone size: NA
D gene: NA
CDR3 DNA: TGTGCCAGCAGCCAAGATGCTAGGCAGGGCAACACTGAAGCTTTCTTT
CDR3 protein: CASSQDARQGNTEAFF

J gene: TRBJ1-6
V gene: TRBV7-6
clone size: many
D gene: NA
CDR3 DNA: TGTGCCAGCACCGTAGAACCGGGTGTACAATCACCCCTCCACTTT
CDR3 protein: CASTVEPGVQSPLHF

J gene: TRBJ2-2
V gene: TRBV27
clone size: NA
D gene: NA
CDR3 DNA: TGTGCCAGCAGTTTCCAGGCCACCGGGGAGCTGTTTTTT
CDR3 protein: CASSFQATGELFF

J gene: TRBJ1-5
V gene: TRBV18
clone size: many
D gene: NA
CDR3 DNA: TGTGCCAGCTCACCCTTCACCCGGGACACAAATAGCAATCAGCCCCAGCATTTT
CDR3 protein: CASSPFTRDTNSNQPQHF

J gene: TRBJ1-1
V gene: TRBV3-1
clone size: many
D gene: TRBD1
CDR3 DNA: TGTGCCACCAAACAGGGGCCTTTCACTGAAGCTTTCTTT
CDR3 protein: CATKQGPFTEAFF

J gene: TRBJ1-2
V gene: TRBV5-1
clone size: many
D gene: NA
CDR3 DNA: TGCGCCAGCAGCTTGGATGGAAAGGGCTACACCTTC
CDR3 protein: CASSLDGKGYTF

J gene: TRBJ2-1
V gene: TRBV6-2/TRBV6-3
clone size: many
D gene: NA
CDR3 DNA: TGTGCCAGCAGTTACGGTAGAGCGTGGGATGAGCAGTTCTTC
CDR3 protein: CASSYGRAWDEQFF

J gene: TRBJ2-2
V gene: TRBV11-2
clone size: many
D gene: TRBD2
CDR3 DNA: TGTGCCAGCAGCTTAGGTTCACTAGCGGGGACCGGGGAGCTGTTTTTT
CDR3 protein: CASSLGSLAGTGELFF

J gene: TRBJ2-5
V gene: TRBV11-2
clone size: many
D gene: NA
CDR3 DNA: TGTGCCAGCAGCCAGACCCAAGAGACCCAGTACTTC
CDR3 protein: CASSQTQETQYF

J gene: TRBJ2-3
V gene: TRBV2
clone size: many
D gene: NA
CDR3 DNA: TGTGCCAGCAGAAGGGACTGGAGCACAGATACGCAGTATTTT
CDR3 protein: CASRRDWSTDTQYF

J gene: TRBJ1-2
V gene: TRBV9
clone size: NA
D gene: TRBD1
CDR3 DNA: TGTGCCAGCAGCGTAACCCAGGGGGGAGCTACCTATGGCTACACCTTC
CDR3 protein: CASSVTQGGATYGYTF

J gene: TRBJ2-3
V gene: TRBV2
clone size: many
D gene: NA
CDR3 DNA: TGTGCCAGCAGTGATTCGGTACACGATACGCAGTATTTT
CDR3 protein: CASSDSVHDTQYF